A single sample is the source of the 20 T cell receptor beta chains below, sequenced in a study of shared clonotypes between healthy human individuals. Naive-designated CD8 cells lacked CD45RO, were positively enriched for CCR7, and omitted terminally differentiated effector memory CD45RA+ cells. The method was immunoSEQ multiplex PCR; TCRdb's version includes in-frame clones alone and lacks a portion of them. The table includes approximately 810,000 clones, around 92% detected once. The sequencing sample was made of naive CD8+ T cells sorted from blood. The receptors derive from a man younger than 45 in good health.

V gene TRBV11-2 combines with J gene TRBJ2-2; either TRBD1 or TRBD2 may supply D (5 bases each). Trimming cost V 2 bases and J 0 bases, with 16 bases left between them. The CDR3 has 18 residues. Germline V lookup: CDR1 SGHAT, CDR2 FQNNGV. CDR3 nucleotide sequence: TGTGCCAGCAGCTTAAACTCCGCAGGGACCGCGAACACCGGGGAGCTGTTTTTT. Translation: CASSLNSAGTANTGELFF.

Details on this clone: A much larger clone differs by one base, so this may be a read error. The sample carries other DNA sequences with the same CDR3. The chain combines TRBV6-4 with TRBJ2-3; 12 positions agree with TRBD1. The CDR3 sequence is 15 residues long. Germline V gene lookup returns CDR1 MRHNA and CDR2 SNTAGT. The V segment lost 3 bases and the J segment 4 bases; nucleotides outside the gene matches: 2. The CDR3 reads CASSEGTGGADTQYF. DNA of the CDR3: TGTGCCAGCAGTGAAGGGACAGGGGGCGCAGATACGCAGTATTTT.

V and J are TRBV7-6 and TRBJ2-7; the match to TRBD2 covers 7 bases. The V gene end was trimmed by 5 bases and the J gene end by 1 base; junction bases not matched to a gene: 8. Germline assignment: CDR1 SGHVS and CDR2 FNYEAQ. The CDR3 extends over 15 amino acids. CDR3: CASSEGLGGSYEQYF. For the CDR3, the DNA is TGTGCCAGCAGCGAAGGACTAGGAGGATCCTACGAGCAGTACTTC.

The chain uses TRBV23-1 and TRBJ2-3; D is unclear. TRBV23-1 is flagged as an ORF with uncertain function. V was shortened by 1 base and J by 0 bases, with 20 bases between the two germline ends. CDR3 length: 19 residues. CDR3 sequence reads: CASSQYPLARSSSTDTQYF. Written as DNA, the CDR3 is TGCGCCAGCAGTCAATACCCCCTTGCCCGGTCATCTAGCACAGATACGCAGTATTTT.

The chain joins TRBV7-2 to TRBJ2-3; 12 bases are shared with TRBD2. Germline V CDR1 and CDR2: SGHTA, FQGNSA. The J segment lost 2 bases and the V segment lost 3 bases, leaving 6 bases of the junction unmatched. This CDR3 is 17 amino acids long. The CDR3 DNA reads TGTGCCAGCAGCTTGAGACTAGCGGGAGACTACACAGATACGCAGTATTTT. Translated: CASSLRLAGDYTDTQYF.

This rearrangement joins TRBV29-1 to TRBJ2-1; TRBD2 matches at 9 bases. V was pared by 3 bases and J by 0 bases, with 9 bases of the junction left unmatched. The CDR3 is 17 residues long. Germline V gives CDR1 SQVTM, CDR2 ANQGSEA. CDR3 region: CSVELAGVPFSYNEQFF. The CDR3 DNA reads TGCAGCGTTGAGTTAGCGGGAGTCCCCTTCTCCTACAATGAGCAGTTCTTC.

V gene TRBV29-1 combines with J gene TRBJ2-7, with D perhaps matching TRBD2 (5 bases). CDR3 length equals 13 residues. CDR1 and CDR2 (germline): SQVTM, ANQGSEA. V was trimmed by 3 bases and J by 5 bases, leaving 14 bases between them. The chain's CDR3 is CSVEVSAEDEQYF. The CDR3 region has the DNA TGCAGCGTTGAGGTCTCGGCGGAGGACGAGCAGTACTTC.

Notes on this clone: The sample has other DNA sequences that encode this CDR3 too. The chain has TRBV18 and TRBJ2-7, with 8 bases lining up with TRBD2. V was clipped by 2 bases and J by 0 bases; unmatched bases: 0. Per the germline V gene, CDR1 is KGHSH and CDR2 is LQKENI. The CDR3 runs to 14 residues. The CDR3 nucleotides read TGTGCCAGCTCACCAACTAGCGGCTCCTACGAGCAGTACTTC. It codes for CASSPTSGSYEQYF.

Only one count was recorded for this clone. The sample holds other DNA sequences that translate to the same CDR3. The V gene is TRBV27, the J gene TRBJ1-1; D might be TRBD1 (5 bases). The CDR3 extends over 11 amino acids. Germline CDR1 and CDR2: MNHEY and SMNVEV (reference sequence). The V gene lost 4 bases and the J gene lost 5 bases, with 5 bases spanning the gap. CDR3 in DNA: TGTGCCAGCAGTTGGGGGACTGAAGCTTTCTTT. Protein product: CASSWGTEAFF.

The table lists this clone with a count of one. The chain uses TRBV27 and TRBJ1-1; possibly TRBD1 for D (5 bases). The germline CDR1 and CDR2 sequences are MNHEY and SMNVEV (reference sequence). The V end lost 2 bases, the J end lost 1 base, and 20 bases lay between the germline ends. This CDR3 has 18 residues. The CDR3 protein is CASSLMVGRVGPNTEAFF. CDR3 coding DNA: TGTGCCAGCAGTTTAATGGTCGGTCGGGTGGGGCCGAACACTGAAGCTTTCTTT.

The chain has TRBV5-6 and TRBJ2-2; 11 nucleotides line up with TRBD2. Per germline, CDR1 SGHDT and CDR2 YYEEEE. V trimming: 3 bases; J trimming: 2 bases; junction bases outside the gene matches: 3. This CDR3 is 16 amino acids long. The CDR3 DNA sequence: TGTGCCAGCAGCTCGGGGACTAGCGGCAACACCGGGGAGCTGTTTTTT. Encoded protein: CASSSGTSGNTGELFF.

The rearrangement links TRBV9 to TRBJ2-3; TRBD2 agrees at 14 bases. The CDR3 sequence is 16 residues long. In germline, CDR1 is SGDLS, CDR2 YYNGEE. V was pared by 4 bases and J by 1 base, with 2 bases of the junction left unmatched. In DNA, the CDR3 is TGTGCCAGCAGCCCGGGACTAGCGGGAGGCACAGATACGCAGTATTTT. Its protein product is CASSPGLAGGTDTQYF. Full variable domain (missing parts from reference TRBV9 and TRBJ2-3): DSGVTQTPKHLITATGQRVTLRCSPRSGDLSVYWYQQSLDQGLQFLIQYYNGEERAKGNILERFSAQQFPDLHSELNLSSLELGDSALYFCASSPGLAGGTDTQYFGPGTRLTVL.

The V and J genes are TRBV28 and TRBJ2-5; 7 bases agree with TRBD2. There are 14 residues in the CDR3. Germline CDR1 and CDR2: MDHEN and SYDVKM. Trimming removed 6 bases from V and 5 bases from J; junction bases left unmatched: 9. The CDR3 protein is CASRTKGRDETQYF. DNA of the CDR3: TGTGCCAGCAGAACGAAGGGGAGGGACGAGACCCAGTACTTC.

The gene calls are TRBV7-6 and TRBJ1-2; 9 bases match TRBD1. Unmatched junction bases numbered 12, after V lost 10 bases and J lost 6 bases. The CDR3 loop spans 14 amino acids. Looked up from germline, CDR1 is SGHVS and CDR2 is FNYEAQ. The DNA for the CDR3 is TGTGCCATCACCCAGTTGGGGACAGGGCATGGCTACACCTTC. Protein: CAITQLGTGHGYTF.

This sequence joins TRBV13 and TRBJ2-7, with D possibly being TRBD2 (5 bases). The CDR3 has 15 residues. Germline V gene sequence: CDR1 PRHDT, CDR2 FYEKMQ (reference sequence). The germline V and J ends were trimmed by 0 bases and 0 bases, with 9 bases remaining between them. The DNA for the CDR3 is TGTGCCAGCAGCTTAGGGGCGGGTACCTCCTACGAGCAGTACTTC. Translation gives CASSLGAGTSYEQYF.

V and J are TRBV7-3 and TRBJ2-1, with TRBD2 matching 11 bases. Unmatched junction bases numbered 8, after V lost 4 bases and J lost 9 bases. The CDR3 sequence is 15 residues long. The germline gives CDR1 SGHTA, CDR2 FQGTGA. The CDR3 protein is CASSSGLAGFTEQFF. As DNA, the CDR3 is TGTGCCAGCAGCTCCGGACTAGCGGGTTTTACTGAGCAGTTCTTC.

This rearrangement joins TRBV29-1 to TRBJ2-7; 7 nucleotides line up with TRBD1. V shed 4 bases, J shed 0 bases, and the junction held 6 bases outside the gene matches. The germline V gene encodes CDR1 SQVTM and CDR2 ANQGSEA. The CDR3 spans 14 residues. In DNA form, the CDR3 reads TGCAGCGTTGTGGACAGGACCTTCTCCTACGAGCAGTACTTC. Protein product: CSVVDRTFSYEQYF.

In its sample, this clone was seen once. This CDR3 reads CASSLYPGSTYNEQFF. CDR3 DNA sequence: TGTGCCAGCAGTTTATACCCAGGCAGCACCTACAATGAGCAGTTCTTC. The V call is TRBV27, the J call TRBJ2-1, with no clear D. Looked up from germline, CDR1 is MNHEY and CDR2 is SMNVEV (reference sequence). This CDR3 has 16 residues. Trimming took 1 base from V and 2 from J, leaving 12 bases between them.

This clone was seen only once. V and J are TRBV4-1 and TRBJ1-1; no definite D call. V lost 1 base, J lost 4 bases, and 7 bases lay in between. Germline CDR1 is MGHRA and CDR2 is YSYEKL. This CDR3 spans 13 amino acids. CDR3 DNA sequence: TGCGCCAGCAGCCAAGGGGTCCGCACTGAAGCTTTCTTT. Translating it yields CASSQGVRTEAFF.

J is TRBJ2-7 and V is TRBV28, with a tentative D call TRBD1 (6 bases). Looked up from germline, CDR1 is MDHEN and CDR2 is SYDVKM. V lost 2 bases and J lost 2, with 13 bases in between. This CDR3 is built from 15 residues. The CDR3 nucleotides read TGTGCCAGCAGTTTAGCGGCAGGGGCTGCCTACGAGCAGTACTTC. Amino acids: CASSLAAGAAYEQYF.